These 25 T cell receptor beta chains came from one sample sequenced in a study of T cells in Graves' hyperthyroidism and ophthalmopathy. Template material for amplifying TCR beta CDR3 regions consisted of RNA transcripts. A set of HTBI primers served as the primers for a first-round RT-PCR of the TCR CDR3. TCRdb ran MiXCR on the multiplex PCR reads and lists one entry per CDR3 protein. The repertoire holds a few hundred thousand distinct CDR3 sequences, about 15% seen once, with around a fifth in the top ten. Sequencing was performed on blood. The receptor set was obtained from a woman in her twenties or thirties with Graves' ophthalmopathy.

This clonotype came up many times. This chain connects TRBV7-2 to TRBJ1-1; D gene unclear. Trimming cost V 2 bases and J 1 base, with 11 bases left between them. CDR3 length equals 15 residues. The germline gives CDR1 SGHTA, CDR2 FQGNSA. This CDR3 reads CASSLSMEGNTEAFF. CDR3 nucleotides: TGTGCCAGCAGCTTATCGATGGAGGGGAACACTGAAGCTTTCTTT.

The sample holds many counts of this clonotype. This chain links TRBV11-2 with TRBJ1-2; D not resolved. The CDR3 runs 15 residues. V dropped 4 bases and J dropped 5 bases, with 17 bases sitting between them. CDR1 is SGHAT and CDR2 is FQNNGV in the germline V gene. This CDR3 is CASSSPRFPGYGYTF. CDR3 bases: TGTGCCAGCAGCTCTCCCCGGTTCCCCGGATATGGCTACACCTTC.

V gene TRBV11-2 combines with J gene TRBJ2-5, with D possibly matching TRBD2 (6 bases). Germline CDR1 SGHAT, CDR2 FQNNGV. This CDR3 contains 15 residues. V was cut by 5 bases and J by 0 bases, with 13 bases left in between. The CDR3: CASSTPRDYQETQYF. CDR3 nucleotides: TGTGCCAGCAGCACACCTCGGGACTACCAAGAGACCCAGTACTTC. The whole variable domain, filled in from reference TRBV11-2 and TRBJ2-5, reads EAGVAQSPRYKIIEKRQSVAFWCNPISGHATLYWYQQILGQGPKLLIQFQNNGVVDDSQLPKDRFSAERLKGVDSTLKIQPAKLEDSAVYLCASSTPRDYQETQYFGPGTRLLVL.

This chain connects TRBV3-1 to TRBJ2-6; D assignment may be TRBD1 or TRBD2 (6 bases each). Germline V gene lookup returns CDR1 LGHDT and CDR2 YNNKEL (reference sequence). The CDR3 has 15 residues. Trimming left V 6 bases short and J 2 bases short, with 11 bases between. The CDR3 region is CASRGAGTGANVLTF. CDR3 DNA sequence: TGTGCCAGCAGGGGGGCGGGGACTGGGGCCAACGTCCTGACTTTC.

This clonotype was seen at least ten times. The V and J genes are TRBV12-3 or TRBV12-4 and TRBJ2-1; D is perhaps TRBD1 (5 bases). The CDR3 runs to 14 residues. Trimming removed 7 bases at V and 8 bases at J, with 18 bases between. The CDR3 region is CASTPRQGGHEQFF. Written as DNA, the CDR3 is TGTGCCAGCACACCGCGGCAGGGTGGACATGAGCAGTTCTTC.

The V call is TRBV5-6, the J call TRBJ2-7; 8 bases line up with TRBD1. CDR1 and CDR2 (germline): SGHDT, YYEEEE. The length of the CDR3 is 15 residues. Trimming cost V 5 bases and J 0 bases; bases outside gene matches: 7. The CDR3 region has the DNA TGTGCCAGCAGGTCCGGGACAGGCTTCTCCTACGAGCAGTACTTC. It codes for CASRSGTGFSYEQYF.

The table lists this clonotype with many counts. J is TRBJ2-1 and V is TRBV3-1; 7 nucleotides agree with TRBD1. The CDR3 loop spans 16 amino acids. Germline CDR1 and CDR2: LGHDT and YNNKEL (reference sequence). With V trimmed by 3 bases and J by 3 bases, 8 bases remained unmatched. The CDR3 nucleotides are TGTGCCAGCAGCCACCTACGACAGGGTGTCTACAATGAGCAGTTCTTC. This gives the protein CASSHLRQGVYNEQFF.

This clonotype was found many times. The chain employs TRBV24-1 and TRBJ2-5; TRBD1 is a possible D gene (5 bases). The CDR3 has 16 amino acids. Germline-derived CDR1 and CDR2 are KGHDR and SFDVKD. Trimming shortened V by 0 bases and J by 4 bases, and 14 bases separated the two germline ends. The CDR3 is CATSDLDPTDIETQYF. CDR3 DNA: TGTGCCACCAGTGATTTGGATCCGACAGATATAGAGACCCAGTACTTC.

The chain links TRBV6-2 or TRBV6-3 to TRBJ2-2; 7 nucleotides match TRBD2. Germline V lookup: CDR1 MNHEY, CDR2 SVGEGT. The CDR3 contains 15 residues. With V trimmed by 5 bases and J by 5 bases, 8 bases remained unmatched. DNA for the CDR3: TGTGCCAGCAGTGCCCTAACTAGCGCTACCGGGGAGCTGTTTTTT. This encodes CASSALTSATGELFF.

This clonotype has just a few counts. This rearrangement joins TRBV19 to TRBJ2-5; no clear D. Trimming cost V 4 bases and J 4 bases, with 10 bases left between them. The germline gives CDR1 LNHDA, CDR2 SQIVND (reference sequence). CDR3 length: 13 amino acids. CDR3 residues: CASSKGRRETQYF. Written as DNA, the CDR3 is TGTGCCAGTAGTAAGGGCAGAAGAGAGACCCAGTACTTC.

There are many counts of this clonotype. This chain connects TRBV2 to TRBJ2-3, with D perhaps matching TRBD2 (5 bases). The CDR3 length is 12 residues. V lost 7 bases, J lost 2 bases, and 7 bases lay in between. Germline loops: CDR1 SNHLY, CDR2 FYNNEI. Here the CDR3 reads CASKEDTDTQYF. CDR3 nucleotide sequence: TGTGCCAGCAAGGAGGACACAGATACGCAGTATTTT.

This clonotype was recorded many times. V usage is TRBV6-1 and J usage is TRBJ1-1; 7 bases map to TRBD1. Germline loops: CDR1 MNHNS, CDR2 SASEGT. V lost 4 bases and J lost 6; bases outside the gene matches: 5. This CDR3 region has 13 residues. The DNA for the CDR3 is TGTGCCAGCAGTGTCAGACAGGGCTCTGAAGCTTTCTTT. Its translation is CASSVRQGSEAFF.

The chain combines TRBV30 with TRBJ1-5; D is unclear. Germline CDR1 reads GTSNPN; CDR2 reads SVGIG (reference sequence). Trimming shortened V by 0 bases and J by 2 bases, and 5 bases separated the two germline ends. This CDR3 spans 13 amino acids. CDR3 coding DNA: TGTGCCTGGAGTGTGCGGGGCAATCAGCCCCAGCATTTT. Amino acids: CAWSVRGNQPQHF.

A word on this clonotype: A much larger clonotype is one base distant, so this may be a read error. CDR3 protein: CASSADREPHYEQYF. CDR3 sequence (DNA): TGTGCCAGCAGTGCCGACAGGGAACCCCACTACGAGCAGTACTTC. J is TRBJ2-7 and V is TRBV2, with 7 bases that match TRBD1. The germline CDR1 and CDR2 sequences are SNHLY and FYNNEI. The CDR3 consists of 15 residues. V lost 4 bases to trimming and J lost 3 bases; unmatched junction nucleotides: 9.

This clonotype was detected ten times or more. The J gene is TRBJ1-2, the V gene TRBV7-2; tentative D call: TRBD1 (6 bases). This CDR3 has 12 amino acids. The germline gives CDR1 SGHTA, CDR2 FQGNSA. V shed 6 bases and J shed 7 bases, with 12 bases lying between them. The CDR3 here is CASSLARGGYTF. CDR3 bases: TGTGCCAGCAGTCTCGCCAGGGGTGGCTACACCTTC.

About this clonotype: Just one base apart from a much larger clone, this may be a read error. The J gene is TRBJ2-7, the V gene TRBV30, with D unclear. The ends were cut back, 1 base at V and 6 bases at J, with 10 bases in the middle. This CDR3 has 12 residues. CDR1 and CDR2 (germline): GTSNPN, SVGIG (reference sequence). CDR3 region: CAWSAFQGEQYF. The DNA for the CDR3 is TGTGCCTGGAGTGCCTTCCAAGGCGAGCAGTACTTC. Filled out from reference TRBV30 and TRBJ2-7, the complete variable domain reads SQTIHQWPATLVQPVGSPLSLECTVEGTSNPNLYWYRQAAGRGLQLLFYSVGIGQISSEVPQNLSASRPQDRQFILSSKKLLLSDSGFYLCAWSAFQGEQYFGPGTRLTVT.

This clonotype occurred many times. The rearrangement links TRBV20-1 to TRBJ2-5; D not resolved. The CDR3 loop spans 10 amino acids. CDR1 is DFQATT, CDR2 SNEGSKA, per germline (reference sequence). V lost 3 bases and J 5 bases, leaving 4 bases between the germline ends. CDR3 nucleotide sequence: TGCAGTGCTAGGAAGGAGACCCAGTACTTC. This sequence encodes CSARKETQYF.

This clonotype was seen only a few times. This chain links TRBV20-1 with TRBJ2-3, with unresolved D. CDR3 size: 12 residues. Trimming stripped 0 bases from V and 10 bases from J, with 11 bases between. The V gene's germline CDR1 is DFQATT and CDR2 SNEGSKA (reference sequence). The chain's CDR3 is CSAREVGLAQYF. The CDR3 DNA reads as TGCAGTGCTAGAGAGGTTGGGCTCGCGCAGTATTTT.

Ten or more counts support this clonotype. The chain joins TRBV6-1 to TRBJ1-5; D not resolved. The ends were cut back, 6 bases at V and 1 base at J, with 16 bases in the middle. This CDR3 contains 16 residues. The germline CDR1 and CDR2 sequences are MNHNS and SASEGT. CDR3 in DNA: TGTGCCAGCAGACGCAGACTCGGCATCAGCAATCAGCCCCAGCATTTT. This translates into CASRRRLGISNQPQHF.

The chain carries TRBV3-1 and TRBJ2-1, with 12 bases that match TRBD2. In germline, CDR1 is LGHDT, CDR2 YNNKEL (reference sequence). The CDR3 has 20 residues. The trim removed 0 bases at V and 0 bases at J, leaving 9 bases unmatched. CDR3 sequence: CASSQDMLAGGILSYNEQFF. The CDR3 nucleotides read TGTGCCAGCAGCCAAGATATGCTAGCGGGGGGGATACTCTCCTACAATGAGCAGTTCTTC.

This clonotype was observed many times. The chain carries TRBV5-4 and TRBJ2-7; TRBD1 matches 10 bases. The CDR3 has 14 amino acids. Trimming cost V 4 bases and J 3 bases; bases outside gene matches: 4. Germline V gene lookup returns CDR1 SGHNT and CDR2 YYREEE (reference sequence). The CDR3 here is CASSTGTGDYEQYF. The CDR3 DNA is TGTGCCAGCAGCACCGGGACAGGGGACTACGAGCAGTACTTC.

This clonotype was observed at least ten times. The chain uses TRBV7-6 and TRBJ2-7; D gene uncertain. Trimming took 2 bases from V and 0 from J, leaving 5 bases between them. The CDR3 totals 13 residues. Germline V gene sequence: CDR1 SGHVS, CDR2 FNYEAQ. The CDR3 sequence: CASSLSDSYEQYF. DNA of the CDR3: TGTGCCAGCAGCTTATCGGACTCCTACGAGCAGTACTTC.

V usage is TRBV20-1 and J usage is TRBJ1-5; 8 positions match TRBD1. The ends lost 4 bases at V and 7 bases at J; junction bases unmatched: 6. CDR3 size: 13 residues. Germline CDR1 is DFQATT and CDR2 is SNEGSKA (reference sequence). The CDR3 spells CSAIRTGTQPQHF. CDR3 nucleotides: TGCAGTGCTATAAGGACAGGGACCCAGCCCCAGCATTTT.

This clonotype was observed many times. V usage is TRBV7-8 and J usage is TRBJ1-4, with D unresolved. Germline V gene lookup returns CDR1 SGHVS and CDR2 FQNEAQ. Trimming pared 3 bases from V and 2 bases from J, leaving 7 bases between. The CDR3 length is 14 residues. CDR3 nucleotides: TGTGCCAGCAGCTTTTTATGGACTAATGAAAAACTGTTTTTT. Translated: CASSFLWTNEKLFF.

In this sample, this clonotype turned up many times. In DNA form, the CDR3 reads TGTGCCAGCAGCTTAAGGCAGTATACCGGGGAGCTGTTTTTT. Protein product: CASSLRQYTGELFF. V gene TRBV7-2 combines with J gene TRBJ2-2; D ambiguous. The CDR3 length is 14 residues. Germline V lookup: CDR1 SGHTA, CDR2 FQGNSA. Between the trimmed V and J ends, which lost 2 bases and 5 bases, there was a span of 9 bases.